The sequence of this TCR beta chain was determined in a study of blood T cell repertoires in COVID-19 (dated by TCRdb to 2018 to 2020). About the full investigation: The collaborator samples originated in the United States, Italy and Spain and spanned the acute and convalescent phases of COVID-19. The samples were drawn from two sources: the first 160 participants of the ongoing ImmuneRACE study, and about 1,300 subjects contributed by 6 global collaborators. The repertoires were released in a freely available public database meant as a resource for research on the immune response to SARS-CoV-2. Where available, HLA class I and class II types were obtained from metadata supplied by the sample provider rather than from assay-based typing. The prospective study material was composed of cDNA or gDNA derived from T cells, B-cell-depleted T cells, or PBMCs. Subjects who had been exposed to COVID-19, were actively infected with it, or had recovered from it provided the deeply sampled blood TCRbeta repertoires that made up the dataset. The sample metadata nearly always contained a de-identified subject ID, COVID-19 status, age in years and sex.

The germline V gene encodes CDR1 KGHSH and CDR2 LQKENI. At the junction V is shortened by 0 bases and J by 1 base, with 8 bases in between. The CDR3 goes from the cysteine to the phenylalanine over 15 residues. Only the CDR3 DNA stays, 45 bases, in frame from base 1. Overall study results and their limits: How much clinical and demographic metadata was included differed by source and by participant, and the metadata was provided uncurated.

Comment on this clone: Its antigen specificity is not known. One base away there is no much larger clone; base qualities are not given.

The immunoSEQ Assay, a bias-controlled multiplex PCR, was used to amplify TCRbeta CDR3 regions from genomic DNA. Per the original workflow: The number of nucleated cells in each sample was estimated by amplification of reference gene primers within the assay. To quantify the absolute abundance of each unique TCRbeta CDR3 rearrangement, sequence reads were collapsed and filtered. For each sample, productive Simpson clonality was calculated as the square root of Simpson's diversity index over productive rearrangements. Entries here come from immuneACCESS through TCRdb and include only in-frame sequences with V and J called. Some clones fail to appear in such tables; in the studies checked, an unresolved V gene covers under half of the shortfall, and the cause of the remainder is unknown. V and J calls and clone size are given by that table; D and trimming were obtained from the DNA. This sample gives around 280,000 clones in total; around 85% of them show up just once. Around 4.1% of the sample belongs to the ten largest clones.

Collaborating institutions collected whole blood in K2EDTA tubes following their own protocols. Collaborator samples were shipped for TCRbeta analysis as frozen whole blood, isolated PBMCs, or DNA extracted from either sample type. This chain joins TRBV18 to TRBJ2-3, with the D segment identity uncertain. Material: peripheral blood. This clonotype originated in a woman aged 45 to 65 with active or convalescent COVID-19. The nucleotide sequence reads as follows: TGTGCCAGCTCACCACCGGCCCAGGGCACAGATACGCAGTATTTT. Its product reads: CASSPPAQGTDTQYF.